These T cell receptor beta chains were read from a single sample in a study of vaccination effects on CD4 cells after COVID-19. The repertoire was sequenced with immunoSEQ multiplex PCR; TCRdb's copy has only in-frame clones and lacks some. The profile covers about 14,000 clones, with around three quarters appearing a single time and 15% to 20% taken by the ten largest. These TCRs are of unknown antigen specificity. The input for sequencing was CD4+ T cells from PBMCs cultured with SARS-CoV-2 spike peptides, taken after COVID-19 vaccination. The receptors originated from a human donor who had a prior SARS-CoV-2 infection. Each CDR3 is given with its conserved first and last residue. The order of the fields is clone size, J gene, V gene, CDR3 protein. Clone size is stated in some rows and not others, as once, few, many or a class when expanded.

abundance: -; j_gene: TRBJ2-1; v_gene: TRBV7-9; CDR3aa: CASKERGGATYNEQFF
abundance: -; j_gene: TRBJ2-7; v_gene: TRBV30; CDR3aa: CAWSAWTGGDAVYEQYF
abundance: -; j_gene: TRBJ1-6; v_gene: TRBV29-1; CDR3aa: CSVEPLTGANSPLHF
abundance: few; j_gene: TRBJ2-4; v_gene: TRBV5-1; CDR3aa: CASSLALQSQNIQYF
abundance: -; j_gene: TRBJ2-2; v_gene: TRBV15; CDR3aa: CATSRELIGTDSTNTGELFF
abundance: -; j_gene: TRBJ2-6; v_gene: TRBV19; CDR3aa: CASTVSGANVLTF
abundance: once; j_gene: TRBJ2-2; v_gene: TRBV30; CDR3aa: CAWSVGGTGELFF
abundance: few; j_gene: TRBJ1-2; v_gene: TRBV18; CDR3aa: CASSSMAGDGYTF
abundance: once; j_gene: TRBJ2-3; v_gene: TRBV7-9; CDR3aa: CASSLGELAGTDTQYF
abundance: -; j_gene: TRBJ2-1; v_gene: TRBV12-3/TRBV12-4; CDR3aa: CASSIVEQFF
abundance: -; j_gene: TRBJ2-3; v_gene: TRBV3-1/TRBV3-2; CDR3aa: CTSSQYRLAGGLNTQYF
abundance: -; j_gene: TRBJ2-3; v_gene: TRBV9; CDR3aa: CASSVVGADTQYF
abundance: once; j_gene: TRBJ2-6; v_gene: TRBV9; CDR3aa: CASSARTGGDSPGANVLTF
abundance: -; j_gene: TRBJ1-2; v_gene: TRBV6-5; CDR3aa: CASSKGWGTGYGYTF
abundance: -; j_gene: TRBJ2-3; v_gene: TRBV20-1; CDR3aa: CSVVAGTQYF
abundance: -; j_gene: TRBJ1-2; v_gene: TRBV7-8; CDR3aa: CASSLTGGINGYTF
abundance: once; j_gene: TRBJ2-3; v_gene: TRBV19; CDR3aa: CASSIGLGLAGGPFYTDTQYF
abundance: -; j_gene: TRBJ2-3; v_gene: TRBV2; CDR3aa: CASSERPGTSTDTQYF
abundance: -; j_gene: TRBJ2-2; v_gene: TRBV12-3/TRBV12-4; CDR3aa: CASSRRGVGELFF
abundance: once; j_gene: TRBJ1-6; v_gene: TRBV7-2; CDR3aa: CASSKENGSPLHF
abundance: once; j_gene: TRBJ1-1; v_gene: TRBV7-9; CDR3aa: CASSLRGGKTEAFF
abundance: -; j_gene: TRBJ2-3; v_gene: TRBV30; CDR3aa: CAGRSAGGTDTQYF
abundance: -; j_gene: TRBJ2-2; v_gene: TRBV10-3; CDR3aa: CAISEGRGGVSGELFF
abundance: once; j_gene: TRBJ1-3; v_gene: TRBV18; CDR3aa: CASSPTGTGNAIYF
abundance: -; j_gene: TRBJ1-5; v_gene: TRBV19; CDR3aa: CASSIDYGTEGNQPQHF
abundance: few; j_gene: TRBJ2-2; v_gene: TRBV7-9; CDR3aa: CASSRGTTGELFF
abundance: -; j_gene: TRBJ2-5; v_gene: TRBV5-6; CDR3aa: CASSSSDIPETQYF
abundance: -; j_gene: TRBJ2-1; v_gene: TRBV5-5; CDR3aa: CASSLNGPFGEQFF
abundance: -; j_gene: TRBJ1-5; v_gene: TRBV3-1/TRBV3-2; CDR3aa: CASSQGWGGRNQPQHF
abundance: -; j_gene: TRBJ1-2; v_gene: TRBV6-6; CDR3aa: CASSYGSGYTF
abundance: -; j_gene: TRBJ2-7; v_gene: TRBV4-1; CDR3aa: CASSRRPGRILYEQYF
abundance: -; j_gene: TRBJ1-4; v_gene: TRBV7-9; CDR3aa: CASSAPETGNEKLFF
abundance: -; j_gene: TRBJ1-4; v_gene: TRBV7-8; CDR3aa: CASSPLKVAATNEKLFF
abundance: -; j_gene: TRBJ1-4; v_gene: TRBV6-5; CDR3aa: CASVSWGDVDEKLFF
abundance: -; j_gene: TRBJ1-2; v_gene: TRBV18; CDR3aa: CASSPTGAVGYGYTF
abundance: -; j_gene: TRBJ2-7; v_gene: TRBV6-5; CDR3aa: CASQRGGWAYEQYF